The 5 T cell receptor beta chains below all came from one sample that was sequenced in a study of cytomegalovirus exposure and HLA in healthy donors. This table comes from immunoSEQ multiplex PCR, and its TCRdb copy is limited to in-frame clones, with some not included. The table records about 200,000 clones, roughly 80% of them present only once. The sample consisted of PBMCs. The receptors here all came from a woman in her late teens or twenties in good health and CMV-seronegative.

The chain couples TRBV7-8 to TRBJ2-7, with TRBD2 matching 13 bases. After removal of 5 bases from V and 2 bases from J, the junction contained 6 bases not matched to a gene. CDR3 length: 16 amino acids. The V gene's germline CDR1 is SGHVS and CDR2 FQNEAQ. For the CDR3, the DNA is TGTGCCAGCAGCCCGAGGACTAGCGGGGGACCCTACGAGCAGTACTTC. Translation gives CASSPRTSGGPYEQYF. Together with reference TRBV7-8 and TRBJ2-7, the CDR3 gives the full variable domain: GAGVSQSPRYKVAKRGQDVALRCDPISGHVSLFWYQQALGQGPEFLTYFQNEAQLDKSGLPSDRFFAERPEGSVSTLKIQRTQQEDSAVYLCASSPRTSGGPYEQYFGPGTRLTVT.

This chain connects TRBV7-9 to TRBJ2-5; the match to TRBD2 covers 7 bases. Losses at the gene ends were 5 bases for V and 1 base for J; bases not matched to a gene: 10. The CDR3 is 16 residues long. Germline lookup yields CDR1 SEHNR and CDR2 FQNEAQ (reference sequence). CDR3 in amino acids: CASSLSGDRGQETQYF. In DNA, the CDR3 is TGTGCCAGCAGCCTCAGCGGGGACCGAGGCCAAGAGACCCAGTACTTC.

This CDR3 reads CAWSVSGPPYEQYF. CDR3 coding DNA: TGTGCCTGGAGTGTATCGGGTCCTCCCTACGAGCAGTACTTC. The rearrangement joins TRBV30 to TRBJ2-7; D not certain. The CDR3 contains 14 residues. The ends were cut back, 0 bases at V and 2 bases at J, with 11 bases in the middle. Germline CDR1 reads GTSNPN; CDR2 reads SVGIG (reference sequence).

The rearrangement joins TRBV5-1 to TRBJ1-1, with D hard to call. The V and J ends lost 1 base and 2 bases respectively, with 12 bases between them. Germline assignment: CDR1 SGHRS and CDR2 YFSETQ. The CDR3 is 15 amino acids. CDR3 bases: TGCGCCAGCAGCTTGCGCACCGGAAGCAACACTGAAGCTTTCTTT. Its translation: CASSLRTGSNTEAFF.

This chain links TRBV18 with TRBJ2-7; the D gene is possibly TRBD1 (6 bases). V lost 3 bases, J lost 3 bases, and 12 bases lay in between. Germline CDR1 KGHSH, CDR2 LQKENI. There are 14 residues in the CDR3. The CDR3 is CASSPPRDNYEQYF. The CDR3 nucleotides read TGTGCCAGCTCACCCCCCCGGGACAACTACGAGCAGTACTTC.